What follows is one T cell receptor beta chain and its context. CDR1 is MNHEY and CDR2 is SMNVEV in the germline V gene (reference sequence). V trimming: 4 bases; J trimming: 9 bases; junction bases outside the gene matches: 9. There are 14 residues in the CDR3. This specimen belongs to a study of T cells in Graves' hyperthyroidism and ophthalmopathy. TCR beta CDR3 sequences were amplified from RNA transcripts. The HTBI primer set served for first-round RT-PCR of the TCR CDR3. TCRdb called the multiplex PCR reads again in MiXCR, with one record for every CDR3 protein. The sample records 460,000 or so distinct CDR3 sequences, around 15% being singletons.

The sequence came from a woman between 18 and 29 years old with Graves' hyperthyroidism. The specimen sequenced was blood. The chain links TRBV27 to TRBJ2-1; 7 bases match TRBD2. The CDR3 sequence: CASSWGGSRAEQFF. CDR3 coding DNA: TGTGCCAGCAGTTGGGGGGGGTCTAGGGCTGAGCAGTTCTTC.